The clone carrying this T cell receptor (beta chain) was seen a single time. Its antigen is still unknown. The germline V gene has CDR1 SGHRS and CDR2 YFSETQ. There are 14 residues in the CDR3. The V and J ends lost 0 bases and 1 base respectively, with 7 bases between them. This entry is derived from a study of T cells in localized non-small cell lung cancer. TCRdb's copy holds only in-frame clones and misses some; the assay was immunoSEQ multiplex PCR. The sample consists of approximately 2,900 clones, approximately 24% of them appearing once. Overall study findings and caveats: A median of around 60 clones ranked among the top 100 in tumor appeared in adjacent lung.

The source was lung tumor tissue, collected before any cancer treatment. This rearrangement joins TRBV5-1 to TRBJ2-5; D is unresolved. This receptor was taken from a male donor aged 60 or older with stage III lung adenocarcinoma. The CDR3, as DNA: TGCGCCAGCAGCTTGGAGTCGGGCCAAGAGACCCAGTACTTC. Translated, it gives CASSLESGQETQYF. Based on the CDR3 plus reference TRBV5-1 and TRBJ2-5, the full variable domain is KAGVTQTPRYLIKTRGQQVTLSCSPISGHRSVSWYQQTPGQGLQFLFEYFSETQRNKGNFPGRFSGRQFSNSRSEMNVSTLELGDSALYLCASSLESGQETQYFGPGTRLLVL.